Each of the 28 T cell receptor beta chains below was sequenced from the same sample in a study of T cells in Graves' hyperthyroidism and ophthalmopathy. The source material, RNA transcripts, was used to amplify TCR beta CDR3 regions. HTBI primers were employed in a first-round RT-PCR of the TCR CDR3. MiXCR, run by TCRdb on the multiplex PCR reads, gives a single entry per CDR3 protein. In the table there are roughly 98,000 distinct CDR3 sequences, roughly 37% of which are singletons. Sequencing was performed on peripheral blood or thyroid tissue (not recorded which). The source is a woman aged 25 to 39 with Graves' hyperthyroidism.

This clonotype was picked up many times. The J gene is TRBJ1-4, the V gene TRBV7-2; TRBD1 aligns across 8 bases. Germline V gene lookup returns CDR1 SGHTA and CDR2 FQGNSA. The CDR3 is 16 amino acids. The junction had 8 bases not matched to a gene; V was cut back by 5 bases and J by 3 bases. CDR3 loop: CASSGKQGGANEKLFF. Here the CDR3 DNA reads TGTGCCAGCAGCGGAAAACAGGGGGGAGCTAATGAAAAACTGTTTTTT.

The sample holds many counts of this clonotype. This chain uses TRBV20-1 with TRBJ2-2, with D possibly TRBD2 on 6 matching bases. The CDR3 runs 15 residues. Germline values: CDR1 DFQATT, CDR2 SNEGSKA (reference sequence). Trimming took 3 bases from V and 5 from J, leaving 16 bases between them. CDR3 in amino acids: CSASKGPGSTGELFF. CDR3 in DNA: TGCAGTGCTAGTAAAGGGCCCGGGAGTACCGGGGAGCTGTTTTTT.

With respect to this clonotype: A much larger clone differs from this one at a single base, so this may be a read error. The chain recombines TRBV9 with TRBJ2-3, with D unresolved. The CDR3 has 13 residues. Germline CDR1 is SGDLS and CDR2 is YYNGEE. Trimming took 1 base from V and 7 from J, leaving 10 bases between them. CDR3 nucleotides: TGTGCCAGCAGCGTACGCCCAACAAATACGCAGTATTTT. As protein: CASSVRPTNTQYF.

This clonotype was detected many times. The rearrangement joins TRBV28 to TRBJ2-5; 14 bases agree with TRBD2. The trim removed 3 bases at V and 0 bases at J, leaving 6 bases unmatched. CDR1 is MDHEN and CDR2 is SYDVKM in the germline V gene. CDR3 length equals 18 residues. The CDR3 sequence is CASSFGLAGGSHQETQYF. Written as DNA, the CDR3 is TGTGCCAGCAGTTTCGGACTAGCGGGAGGTTCACACCAAGAGACCCAGTACTTC.

The chain is built from TRBV24-1 and TRBJ1-6, with 10 nucleotides matching TRBD1. Losses at the gene ends were 4 bases for V and 10 bases for J; bases not matched to a gene: 9. The germline CDR1 and CDR2 sequences are KGHDR and SFDVKD. This CDR3 is built from 16 residues. The CDR3 region has the DNA TGTGCCACCAGTGAGGCCGGGACAGGGGAACTGTCACCCCTCCACTTT. Translating gives CATSEAGTGELSPLHF.

This rearrangement joins TRBV2 to TRBJ1-1; D gene uncertain. The CDR3 has 13 residues. With 3 bases removed from V and 9 bases from J, the gap between germline ends came to 14 bases. The germline CDR1 and CDR2 sequences are SNHLY and FYNNEI. The CDR3 nucleotides are TGTGCCAGCAGTGACGGACCCGGAGGCAAAGCTTTCTTT. It codes for CASSDGPGGKAFF.

The chain has TRBV2 and TRBJ1-5; TRBD1 matches at 7 bases. V shed 6 bases, J shed 11 bases, and the junction held 10 bases outside the gene matches. This CDR3 is 13 amino acids long. CDR1 is SNHLY and CDR2 is FYNNEI in the germline V gene. The chain's CDR3 is CASSQDRQETQHF. The CDR3 nucleotides read TGTGCCAGCAGCCAGGACAGGCAAGAGACCCAGCATTTT.

This clonotype was counted at least ten times. The chain recombines TRBV11-2 with TRBJ1-2; TRBD1 matches 7 bases. CDR1 SGHAT and CDR2 FQNNGV come from the germline V gene. Losses at the gene ends were 4 bases for V and 2 bases for J; bases not matched to a gene: 13. The CDR3 consists of 17 residues. This CDR3 reads CASSSRGKRGQNYGYTF. CDR3 DNA: TGTGCCAGCAGCTCAAGGGGGAAGCGGGGACAGAACTATGGCTACACCTTC.

At least ten counts were recorded for this clonotype. V is TRBV25-1 and J is TRBJ1-1, with 7 positions matching TRBD1. V shed 6 bases, J shed 12 bases, and the junction held 10 bases outside the gene matches. The CDR3 extends over 12 amino acids. CDR1 is MGHDK and CDR2 is SYGVNS in the germline V gene. Here the CDR3 DNA reads TGTGCCAGCAGCCGGGACAGCCCCGAGTCTTTCTTT. It specifies CASSRDSPESFF.

This clonotype was detected many times. This chain uses TRBV15 with TRBJ2-5; tentative D call: TRBD1 (5 bases). CDR3 length: 15 residues. In germline, CDR1 is LNHNV, CDR2 YYDKDF (reference sequence). V gave up 5 bases and J gave up 4 bases, with 17 bases separating them. The CDR3 loop reads CATSAGHSWGETQYF. For the CDR3, the DNA is TGTGCCACCAGCGCTGGACACTCTTGGGGAGAGACCCAGTACTTC. Based on the CDR3 plus reference TRBV15 and TRBJ2-5, the full variable domain is DAMVIQNPRYQVTQFGKPVTLSCSQTLNHNVMYWYQQKSSQAPKLLFHYYDKDFNNEADTPDNFQSRRPNTSFCFLDIRSPGLGDTAMYLCATSAGHSWGETQYFGPGTRLLVL.

The CDR3 region has the DNA TGCAGTGCTCCGGGACAGGGCGGATATGAAAAACTGTTTTTT. Encoded protein: CSAPGQGGYEKLFF. This chain joins TRBV20-1 and TRBJ1-4; 9 nucleotides align to TRBD1. With V trimmed by 5 bases and J by 6 bases, 7 bases remained unmatched. This CDR3 is built from 14 residues. The V gene's germline CDR1 is DFQATT and CDR2 SNEGSKA (reference sequence).

This clonotype was recorded at least ten times. The V call is TRBV11-2, the J call TRBJ1-1, with D perhaps TRBD1 (6 bases). The CDR3 runs 13 residues. V lost 9 bases and J 4 bases, leaving 15 bases between the germline ends. Germline V lookup: CDR1 SGHAT, CDR2 FQNNGV. CDR3 DNA: TGTGCCAGTAGCCGCGGACAGTCCACTGAAGCTTTCTTT. This encodes CASSRGQSTEAFF.

This clonotype was seen repeatedly, ten times or more. The V gene is TRBV2, the J gene TRBJ1-1; D not resolved. This CDR3 has 13 residues. V lost 6 bases, J lost 0 bases, and 8 bases lay in between. Germline V lookup: CDR1 SNHLY, CDR2 FYNNEI. CDR3: CASRWTLNTEAFF. In nucleotides, the CDR3 is TGTGCCAGCAGATGGACGTTGAACACTGAAGCTTTCTTT.

Of note for this clonotype: Just one base apart from a much larger clone, this may be a read error. The rearrangement joins TRBV28 to TRBJ1-1; D remains ambiguous. Germline V CDR1 and CDR2: MDHEN, SYDVKM. The CDR3 runs 12 residues. CDR3 in DNA: TGTGCCGGCAGTTTTTTGTACACTGAAGCTTTCTTT. As protein: CAGSFLYTEAFF. The entire variable domain, with the rest obtained from reference TRBV28 and TRBJ1-1, is as follows: DVKVTQSSRYLVKRTGEKVFLECVQDMDHENMFWYRQDPGLGLRLIYFSYDVKMKEKGDIPEGYSVSREKKERFSLILESASTNQTSMYLCAGSFLYTEAFFGQGTRLTVV.

This clonotype is termed medium-sized. This chain links TRBV20-1 with TRBJ1-2; D unclear. CDR3 length equals 12 residues. V gave up 5 bases and J gave up 3 bases, with 10 bases separating them. Germline CDR1 and CDR2: DFQATT and SNEGSKA (reference sequence). The CDR3 sequence: CSAAPGDYGYTF. DNA for the CDR3: TGCAGTGCTGCCCCCGGCGACTATGGCTACACCTTC.

This chain connects TRBV9 to TRBJ1-5; 7 nucleotides align to TRBD1. V was clipped by 7 bases and J by 7 bases; unmatched bases: 14. CDR3 length equals 15 residues. Germline loops: CDR1 SGDLS, CDR2 YYNGEE. The CDR3 nucleotides read TGTGCCAGCCGCGAGGGGGCGAGAGGAGGCCAGCCCCAGCATTTT. It specifies CASREGARGGQPQHF.

This clonotype was seen many times. The chain carries TRBV18 and TRBJ2-5; 8 bases are shared with TRBD1. Per the germline V gene, CDR1 is KGHSH and CDR2 is LQKENI. V lost 3 bases and J lost 0; bases outside the gene matches: 3. The CDR3 spans 15 residues. This CDR3 reads CASSPYRGNQETQYF. For the CDR3, the DNA is TGTGCCAGCTCACCGTACAGGGGGAACCAAGAGACCCAGTACTTC. The variable domain in full, with the rest retrieved from reference TRBV18 and TRBJ2-5, is NAGVMQNPRHLVRRRGQEARLRCSPMKGHSHVYWYRQLPEEGLKFMVYLQKENIIDESGMPKERFSAEFPKEGPSILRIQQVVRGDSAAYFCASSPYRGNQETQYFGPGTRLLVL.

Many counts were recorded for this clonotype. The rearrangement links TRBV7-8 to TRBJ1-4; the D gene is possibly TRBD1 (5 bases). Deletions cut 5 bases from V and 8 bases from J, with 12 bases between. The germline V gene has CDR1 SGHVS and CDR2 FQNEAQ. This CDR3 comprises 13 residues. The CDR3 DNA follows: TGTGCCAGCAGCACCGGGACCCGGGAAAAACTGTTTTTT. Translated: CASSTGTREKLFF.

This clonotype was recorded many times. This chain uses TRBV7-9 with TRBJ1-1; 12 nucleotides match TRBD1. The length of the CDR3 is 16 residues. Trimming cost V 5 bases and J 6 bases; bases outside gene matches: 10. In germline, CDR1 is SEHNR, CDR2 FQNEAQ (reference sequence). CDR3 DNA: TGTGCCAGCAGCCCGCCCCTGGGACAGGGGGCCTCTGAAGCTTTCTTT. Translated, it gives CASSPPLGQGASEAFF.

This chain links TRBV9 with TRBJ1-5; D might be TRBD1 (6 bases). Germline CDR1 and CDR2: SGDLS and YYNGEE. V was shortened by 4 bases and J by 7 bases, with 15 bases between the two germline ends. The CDR3 extends over 14 amino acids. CDR3 protein: CASSPIQGQQPQHF. The CDR3 bases are TGTGCCAGCAGCCCGATCCAGGGGCAGCAGCCCCAGCATTTT.

The V call is TRBV15, the J call TRBJ1-2, with D perhaps matching TRBD1 (5 bases). The CDR3 spans 15 residues. The ends were cut back, 3 bases at V and 7 bases at J, with 18 bases in the middle. Germline assignment: CDR1 LNHNV and CDR2 YYDKDF (reference sequence). The CDR3 DNA reads as TGTGCCACCAGCAGGGGGACGCCAAACGAGGGTGGCTACACCTTC. Its translation: CATSRGTPNEGGYTF.

This clonotype was recorded at least ten times. V gene TRBV28 combines with J gene TRBJ2-7, with 8 bases identical to TRBD2. V lost 6 bases to trimming and J lost 4 bases; unmatched junction nucleotides: 8. Germline lookup yields CDR1 MDHEN and CDR2 SYDVKM. The CDR3 totals 14 residues. For the CDR3, the DNA is TGTGCCAGCAGCCCTGGGACTAGTATATACGAGCAGTACTTC. Its translation is CASSPGTSIYEQYF.

The J gene is TRBJ2-3, the V gene TRBV2; 9 bases map to TRBD2. CDR3 length: 15 amino acids. J lost 6 bases, V lost 3 bases, and 7 bases had no gene match. CDR1 and CDR2 (germline): SNHLY, FYNNEI. The CDR3 here is CASSEGGRASDTQYF. The CDR3 nucleotides read TGTGCCAGCAGTGAGGGCGGGAGGGCCAGCGATACGCAGTATTTT.

This clonotype occurred many times. The gene calls are TRBV20-1 and TRBJ2-5, with D perhaps TRBD1 (6 bases). With 3 bases removed from V and 4 bases from J, the gap between germline ends came to 15 bases. This CDR3 has 14 residues. Germline V lookup: CDR1 DFQATT, CDR2 SNEGSKA (reference sequence). The CDR3 nucleotides read TGCAGTGCTAGTAAGGACAGAGAAGGAGAGACCCAGTACTTC. It codes for CSASKDREGETQYF.

This clonotype was counted at least ten times. V is TRBV20-1 and J is TRBJ2-5, with D hard to call. V was cut by 8 bases and J by 1 base, with 11 bases left in between. The CDR3 contains 12 residues. Per the germline V gene, CDR1 is DFQATT and CDR2 is SNEGSKA (reference sequence). The CDR3 DNA follows: TGCAGTTCGTGGGTGGTCCAAGAGACCCAGTACTTC. Residues: CSSWVVQETQYF.

This clonotype was detected ten times or more. V gene TRBV4-1 combines with J gene TRBJ1-6; D is possibly TRBD1 (6 bases). V lost 0 bases, J lost 10 bases, and 16 bases lay in between. This CDR3 spans 16 amino acids. Germline CDR1 and CDR2: MGHRA and YSYEKL. The CDR3 here is CASSQDGGPLGSPLHF. CDR3 DNA: TGCGCCAGCAGCCAAGATGGGGGCCCCTTAGGGTCACCCCTCCACTTT.

The rearrangement joins TRBV5-1 to TRBJ2-5; 10 nucleotides align to TRBD2. Germline V gene data show CDR1 as SGHRS and CDR2 as YFSETQ. Trimming at V came to 5 bases and at J to 4 bases, leaving 8 bases not matched to a gene. The CDR3 sequence is 15 residues long. CDR3 region: CASRASGRGVETQYF. In nucleotides, the CDR3 is TGCGCCAGCAGGGCTAGCGGGAGAGGAGTAGAGACCCAGTACTTC. The full variable domain, in which reference TRBV5-1 and TRBJ2-5 provide the parts outside the CDR3, is KAGVTQTPRYLIKTRGQQVTLSCSPISGHRSVSWYQQTPGQGLQFLFEYFSETQRNKGNFPGRFSGRQFSNSRSEMNVSTLELGDSALYLCASRASGRGVETQYFGPGTRLLVL.

The chain combines TRBV5-1 with TRBJ1-6, with TRBD1 matching over 9 bases. J lost 7 bases, V lost 0 bases, and 5 bases had no gene match. Germline V gene data show CDR1 as SGHRS and CDR2 as YFSETQ. The CDR3 is 16 residues long. The CDR3 DNA reads TGCGCCAGCAGCTTGGTCGGGGGACAGGGCAATTCACCCCTCCACTTT. Its translation: CASSLVGGQGNSPLHF. Complete variable domain (other parts from reference TRBV5-1 and TRBJ1-6): KAGVTQTPRYLIKTRGQQVTLSCSPISGHRSVSWYQQTPGQGLQFLFEYFSETQRNKGNFPGRFSGRQFSNSRSEMNVSTLELGDSALYLCASSLVGGQGNSPLHFGNGTRLTVT.